These 24 T cell receptor beta chains share one sample of origin, sequenced in a study of glioma-infiltrating T cells after dendritic cell vaccination. Only in-frame clones appear in the TCRdb table, and some are missing; sequencing was by immunoSEQ multiplex PCR. The data show approximately 100,000 clones, roughly 76% seen once. The sample here was blood, taken before dendritic cell vaccination. These receptors originate from a human donor with glioblastoma.

The chain recombines TRBV5-1 with TRBJ1-2, with TRBD1 as a possible D gene (5 bases). Per the germline V gene, CDR1 is SGHRS and CDR2 is YFSETQ. This CDR3 has 12 amino acids. Trimming shortened V by 1 base and J by 8 bases, and 9 bases separated the two germline ends. The CDR3, as DNA: TGCGCCAGCAGCTTGCCAGGGCAAGGCTACACCTTC. Translating it yields CASSLPGQGYTF.

The chain couples TRBV7-3 to TRBJ2-2; 8 bases are a match to TRBD1. The germline gives CDR1 SGHTA, CDR2 FQGTGA. CDR3 length equals 15 residues. The J segment lost 2 bases and the V segment lost 5 bases, leaving 4 bases of the junction unmatched. Here the CDR3 reads CASSRTGPNTGELFF. The DNA for the CDR3 is TGTGCCAGCAGCCGGACAGGGCCCAACACCGGGGAGCTGTTTTTT. Together with reference TRBV7-3 and TRBJ2-2, the CDR3 gives the full variable domain: GAGVSQTPSNKVTEKGKYVELRCDPISGHTALYWYRQSLGQGPEFLIYFQGTGAADDSGLPNDRFFAVRPEGSVSTLKIQRTERGDSAVYLCASSRTGPNTGELFFGEGSRLTVL.

The chain couples TRBV5-1 to TRBJ2-1, with 10 bases aligning to TRBD2. Germline V CDR1 and CDR2: SGHRS, YFSETQ. This CDR3 spans 15 amino acids. J was trimmed by 7 bases and V by 0 bases; bases with no gene match: 4. The CDR3 loop reads CASSLVVAGGNEQFF. DNA for the CDR3: TGCGCCAGCAGCTTGGTAGTAGCGGGGGGTAATGAGCAGTTCTTC.

The chain joins TRBV7-2 to TRBJ2-1; unclear D gene. This CDR3 is 17 amino acids long. The V end lost 5 bases, the J end lost 0 bases, and 17 bases lay between the germline ends. Germline-derived CDR1 and CDR2 are SGHTA and FQGNSA. CDR3 sequence: CASSHRHWASSYNEQFF. As DNA, the CDR3 is TGTGCCAGCAGCCACCGACATTGGGCCAGCTCCTACAATGAGCAGTTCTTC.

Only a few counts were recorded for this clone. CDR3 nucleotide sequence: TGTGCCAGCAGCTTAGCTGGCAGGGGGCGTCGGGAGCAGTACTTC. This codes for CASSLAGRGRREQYF. The V gene is TRBV11-2, the J gene TRBJ2-7; 8 bases are shared with TRBD1. This CDR3 has 15 residues. The germline CDR1 and CDR2 sequences are SGHAT and FQNNGV. V trimming: 1 base; J trimming: 7 bases; junction bases outside the gene matches: 9.

Only a few counts were recorded for this clone. V usage is TRBV6-4 and J usage is TRBJ1-6; 7 nucleotides align to TRBD1. Germline V CDR1 and CDR2: MRHNA, SNTAGT. CDR3 size: 15 residues. The ends lost 6 bases at V and 7 bases at J; junction bases unmatched: 9. The CDR3 region is CASSQTGNLNSPLHF. CDR3 DNA: TGTGCCAGCAGCCAGACAGGGAATCTGAATTCACCCCTCCACTTT.

The CDR3 bases are TGTGCCAGCAGCCAACCCCAGCTAGCGGGGGGCCTCCAGTTCTTC. Translating it yields CASSQPQLAGGLQFF. J is TRBJ2-1 and V is TRBV4-2, with TRBD2 matching over 11 bases. The V segment lost 2 bases and the J segment 13 bases; nucleotides outside the gene matches: 10. From germline, CDR1 is LGHNA and CDR2 YNFKEQ. There are 15 residues in the CDR3.

In nucleotides, the CDR3 is TGTGCCAGCAGCTTTTCCGGGGCGGATAGCGGGAACGAGCAGTACTTC. This translates into CASSFSGADSGNEQYF. The chain joins TRBV7-2 to TRBJ2-7; TRBD2 aligns across 8 bases. Germline V gene lookup returns CDR1 SGHTA and CDR2 FQGNSA. The V and J ends lost 3 bases and 5 bases, in that order; junction bases with no gene match: 12. This CDR3 has 16 residues.

The chain employs TRBV6-5 and TRBJ2-2; 9 nucleotides match TRBD2. Germline loops: CDR1 MNHEY, CDR2 SVGAGI. With V trimmed by 2 bases and J by 7 bases, 5 bases remained unmatched. The CDR3 extends over 15 amino acids. The CDR3 sequence: CASSYAGGPVGELFF. The CDR3 region has the DNA TGTGCCAGCAGTTACGCGGGGGGGCCCGTCGGGGAGCTGTTTTTT.

The chain joins TRBV30 to TRBJ1-1; D remains unclear. Germline values: CDR1 GTSNPN, CDR2 SVGIG (reference sequence). There are 12 residues in the CDR3. Trimming took 4 bases from V and 5 from J, leaving 11 bases between them. The DNA of the CDR3 is TGTGCCTGGATACTAGGCCGTACTGAAGCTTTCTTT. The encoded protein is CAWILGRTEAFF.

This chain connects TRBV11-3 to TRBJ2-7, with D possibly being TRBD1 (6 bases). Germline V gene lookup returns CDR1 SGHNT and CDR2 YENEEA. V lost 3 bases, J lost 7 bases, and 16 bases lay in between. This CDR3 spans 14 amino acids. CDR3 loop: CASSFGTPGGEQYF. CDR3 sequence (DNA): TGTGCCAGCAGCTTCGGGACACCCGGTGGGGAGCAGTACTTC.

This chain connects TRBV19 to TRBJ1-5, with 7 bases that match TRBD1. CDR1 and CDR2 (germline): LNHDA, SQIVND (reference sequence). CDR3 length equals 15 residues. Trimming took 6 bases from V and 1 from J; bases not matched to a gene: 6. The CDR3 bases are TGTGCCAGTAGCATGGGACAGTGGAGCAATCAGCCCCAGCATTTT. Translation gives CASSMGQWSNQPQHF.

The gene calls are TRBV6-1 and TRBJ1-1; TRBD1 agrees at 8 bases. This CDR3 has 14 amino acids. Germline V gene sequence: CDR1 MNHNS, CDR2 SASEGT. V shed 5 bases, J shed 0 bases, and the junction held 2 bases outside the gene matches. The CDR3 loop reads CASSRTGMNTEAFF. The DNA for the CDR3 is TGTGCCAGCAGTAGGACAGGGATGAACACTGAAGCTTTCTTT.

The chain links TRBV29-1 to TRBJ2-2; TRBD2 matches at 9 bases. CDR3 size: 15 residues. Germline V gene sequence: CDR1 SQVTM, CDR2 ANQGSEA. V was clipped by 6 bases and J by 5 bases; unmatched bases: 10. The CDR3 DNA sequence: TGCAGCGTCAAACGCGGGGGGGAGAGGACCGGGGAGCTGTTTTTT. Translated: CSVKRGGERTGELFF.

This chain connects TRBV11-2 to TRBJ1-1; 8 positions agree with TRBD1. The CDR3 runs 16 residues. The junction had 12 bases not matched to a gene; V was cut back by 3 bases and J by 6 bases. Germline V gene sequence: CDR1 SGHAT, CDR2 FQNNGV. CDR3 sequence reads: CASSFGAGGWASEAFF. The CDR3, as DNA: TGTGCCAGCAGCTTTGGGGCAGGGGGCTGGGCTTCTGAAGCTTTCTTT. Supplemented by reference TRBV11-2 and TRBJ1-1, the full variable domain reads EAGVAQSPRYKIIEKRQSVAFWCNPISGHATLYWYQQILGQGPKLLIQFQNNGVVDDSQLPKDRFSAERLKGVDSTLKIQPAKLEDSAVYLCASSFGAGGWASEAFFGQGTRLTVV.

This chain uses TRBV7-2 with TRBJ1-2; maybe TRBD1 (6 bases). The V and J ends lost 3 bases and 6 bases respectively, with 14 bases between them. The CDR3 spans 14 residues. Germline-derived CDR1 and CDR2 are SGHTA and FQGNSA. This chain's CDR3 is CASSLERGIDGYTF. CDR3 DNA sequence: TGTGCCAGCAGCTTGGAGAGGGGGATTGATGGCTACACCTTC.

The chain employs TRBV7-2 and TRBJ2-2, with TRBD1 identical over 10 bases. Germline V gene lookup returns CDR1 SGHTA and CDR2 FQGNSA. V lost 6 bases to trimming and J lost 6 bases; unmatched junction nucleotides: 7. The CDR3 contains 15 residues. CDR3 sequence (DNA): TGTGCCAGCAGGTTTACCGGGACAGGGGCCGGGGAGCTGTTTTTT. It codes for CASRFTGTGAGELFF.

The V call is TRBV5-1, the J call TRBJ1-2; D gene ambiguous. This CDR3 has 14 amino acids. V was pared by 0 bases and J by 4 bases, with 10 bases between. CDR1 and CDR2 from the germline V gene are SGHRS and YFSETQ. The CDR3 nucleotides read TGCGCCAGCAGCTTGGATGGAGTGGGCTATGGCTACACCTTC. It translates to CASSLDGVGYGYTF.

CDR3 sequence reads: CASSKGRGGYEQYF. CDR3 DNA sequence: TGCGCCAGCAGTAAAGGGCGGGGGGGGTACGAGCAGTACTTC. This chain connects TRBV5-1 to TRBJ2-7, with 9 bases matching TRBD2. Trimming at V came to 5 bases and at J to 4 bases, leaving 7 bases not matched to a gene. Germline values: CDR1 SGHRS, CDR2 YFSETQ. The CDR3 spans 14 residues. Complete variable domain (other parts from reference TRBV5-1 and TRBJ2-7): KAGVTQTPRYLIKTRGQQVTLSCSPISGHRSVSWYQQTPGQGLQFLFEYFSETQRNKGNFPGRFSGRQFSNSRSEMNVSTLELGDSALYLCASSKGRGGYEQYFGPGTRLTVT.

This clone was seen more than once but under ten times. The chain links TRBV5-1 to TRBJ2-7; 14 positions match TRBD2. This CDR3 has 14 amino acids. After removal of 2 bases from V and 6 bases from J, the junction contained 1 base not matched to a gene. Looked up from germline, CDR1 is SGHRS and CDR2 is YFSETQ. The CDR3 sequence: CASSFGLAGGEQYF. DNA for the CDR3: TGCGCCAGCAGCTTCGGACTAGCGGGGGGCGAGCAGTACTTC.

A single count supports this clone. This chain uses TRBV5-8 with TRBJ1-2, with D hard to call. The germline V and J ends were trimmed by 6 bases and 7 bases, with 13 bases remaining between them. Germline V lookup: CDR1 SGHTS, CDR2 YDEGEE. CDR3 length equals 12 residues. CDR3 loop: CASTPGGTGYTF. The CDR3 DNA reads as TGTGCCAGCACCCCGGGAGGAACTGGCTACACCTTC.

This clone is a singleton in its sample. The V gene is TRBV5-1, the J gene TRBJ2-3, with 12 bases matching TRBD2. CDR1 is SGHRS and CDR2 is YFSETQ in the germline V gene. The CDR3 is 16 residues long. V trimming: 2 bases; J trimming: 6 bases; junction bases outside the gene matches: 7. The CDR3 DNA is TGCGCCAGCAGCTTACTAGCGGGGGGCCCCCTGGATACGCAGTATTTT. Translation gives CASSLLAGGPLDTQYF.

This clone was seen only a few times. The chain combines TRBV10-2 with TRBJ1-3, with D unresolved. CDR3 size: 14 residues. The germline V and J ends were trimmed by 6 bases and 2 bases, with 11 bases remaining between them. Germline V gene sequence: CDR1 WSHSY, CDR2 SAAADI. The CDR3 DNA reads TGCGCCAGCAGCGCAGCGGGCCCTGGAAACACCATATATTTT. It is translated as CASSAAGPGNTIYF.

The chain combines TRBV11-2 with TRBJ2-5, with TRBD2 identical over 7 bases. Germline V gene data show CDR1 as SGHAT and CDR2 as FQNNGV. The CDR3 length is 14 residues. Unmatched junction bases numbered 4, after V lost 5 bases and J lost 1 base. CDR3 region: CASSPWGGQETQYF. As DNA, the CDR3 is TGTGCCAGCAGCCCCTGGGGGGGCCAAGAGACCCAGTACTTC.